This T cell receptor beta chain was retrieved from a study of cytomegalovirus exposure and HLA in healthy donors. Turning to the study itself: The same platform used for the 650 to 850 first-cohort repertoires was also used for the 120 validation repertoires, as a later analysis reported.

In the case of this clone: Its antigen is undetermined.

Profiling relied on immunoSEQ multiplex PCR, and the TCRdb table lists in-frame clones only, not all of them. The table lists 150,000 to 200,000 clones, roughly nine tenths of them singletons, with roughly 3% in the top ten. Findings of the study overall: Subsequent analysis showed first-cohort TCR clusters tending to co-occur in some 120 validation repertoires. For cytomegalovirus status, the classifier reportedly gave diagnoses with high specificity and sensitivity. Rarity held for most TCR sequences, but there were some public TCRs that occurred in many donors.

The receptor was derived from a woman under 30 in good health and CMV-seropositive. The sequencing sample was made of PBMCs.

CDR3 sequence (DNA): TGTGGTATTGGGGGGGGCGCAGGGTCGACCGGGGAGCTGTTTTTT. Its translation is CGIGGGAGSTGELFF. The V gene is TRBV6-5, the J gene TRBJ2-2; D may be TRBD2 (7 bases). Germline V gene data show CDR1 as MNHEY and CDR2 as SVGAGI. The CDR3 sequence is 15 residues long.